A single sample is the source of the 22 T cell receptor beta chains below, sequenced in a study of breast tumors, draining lymph nodes, adjacent tissues. From the multiplex PCR reads, TCRdb called clonotypes with MiXCR, one entry per CDR3 protein. In the table there are fewer than 150,000 distinct CDR3 sequences, about 20% of which are singletons. The lymph nodes were axillary draining lymph nodes from breast cancer patients. Material: axillary lymph node tissue. The origin of the receptors is a female donor with breast cancer. Some clones in this sample may be carry-over from other donors' samples.

At least ten counts were recorded for this clonotype. This chain uses TRBV19 with TRBJ2-1; D uncertain. The germline V gene has CDR1 LNHDA and CDR2 SQIVND (reference sequence). Trimming left V 3 bases short and J 5 bases short, with 8 bases between. There are 13 residues in the CDR3. The chain's CDR3 is CASSIGSHNEQFF. CDR3 coding DNA: TGTGCCAGTAGTATTGGATCGCACAATGAGCAGTTCTTC.

A note on this clonotype: A much bigger clone sits one base away, suggesting this may be a read error. The chain recombines TRBV2 with TRBJ2-5; D possibly corresponds to TRBD2 (7 bases). Germline V CDR1 and CDR2: SNHLY, FYNNEI. There are 15 residues in the CDR3. Written as DNA, the CDR3 is TGTGCCGGCAGCATTAGGGGGGGAGTCCAAGAGACCCAGTACTTC. Protein sequence: CAGSIRGGVQETQYF.

In this sample, this clonotype turned up many times. The chain links TRBV3-1 to TRBJ2-1; 7 bases match TRBD1. The CDR3 is made up of 15 amino acids. Germline values: CDR1 LGHDT, CDR2 YNNKEL (reference sequence). V lost 5 bases, J lost 2 bases, and 6 bases stayed unmatched. The CDR3 protein is CASSSTGRTYNEQFF. The CDR3 coding sequence is TGTGCCAGCAGCTCGACAGGGAGAACCTACAATGAGCAGTTCTTC.

This clonotype occurred many times. This rearrangement joins TRBV24-1 to TRBJ2-6; tentatively, D is TRBD1 (6 bases). V dropped 3 bases and J dropped 3 bases, with 8 bases sitting between them. The CDR3 length is 15 residues. Per germline, CDR1 KGHDR and CDR2 SFDVKD. As DNA, the CDR3 is TGTGCCACCAGTGATAACAGGGATGGGGCCAACGTCCTGACTTTC. Protein sequence: CATSDNRDGANVLTF.

This clonotype was seen a few times. This chain connects TRBV27 to TRBJ2-3; D may be TRBD1 (6 bases). CDR3 length: 15 amino acids. Per germline, CDR1 MNHEY and CDR2 SMNVEV (reference sequence). V was trimmed by 5 bases and J by 1 base, leaving 13 bases between them. The CDR3 here is CASSLPGAGTDTQYF. In DNA, the CDR3 is TGTGCCAGCAGTCTCCCAGGGGCAGGCACAGATACGCAGTATTTT.

Points on this clonotype: A much larger clone differs from this one at a single base, so this may be a read error. This sequence joins TRBV7-9 and TRBJ1-2, with a tentative D call TRBD1 (6 bases). Germline lookup yields CDR1 SEHNR and CDR2 FQNEAQ (reference sequence). The CDR3 loop spans 14 amino acids. In DNA form, the CDR3 reads TGTGCCAACAGCTTAGGGCGAGGGGGACATGGCTACACCTTC. Translated, it gives CANSLGRGGHGYTF.

Concerning this clonotype itself: At one of its ends the junction is not consistent with the germline gene, which may arise from a read error. The chain carries TRBV11-2 and TRBJ2-5; a weak D match, TRBD1 (5 bases). CDR1 is SGHAT, CDR2 FQNNGV, per germline. The CDR3 is 14 residues long. CDR3 in amino acids: CASSLTRVQGTQYF. CDR3 nucleotides: TGTGCCAGCAGCTTAACCAGGGTACAAGGGACCCAGTACTTC.

To note about this clonotype: A much larger clonotype is one base distant, so this may be a read error. This chain links TRBV19 with TRBJ2-1; D possibly matches TRBD1 or TRBD2 (5 bases each). CDR1 and CDR2 from the germline V gene are LNHDA and SQIVND (reference sequence). V was shortened by 3 bases and J by 10 bases, with 19 bases between the two germline ends. This CDR3 has 15 amino acids. In nucleotides, the CDR3 is TGTGCCAGTAGTATGGGACCTGCTGGGGTTAAGGAGCAGTTCTTC. It specifies CASSMGPAGVKEQFF.

This clonotype was detected ten times or more. The chain links TRBV18 to TRBJ2-1; tentative D call: TRBD2 (6 bases). Germline CDR1 and CDR2: KGHSH and LQKENI. The CDR3 is 17 residues long. Trimming cost V 3 bases and J 3 bases, with 18 bases left between them. CDR3 residues: CASSPNPPGGLYNEQFF. CDR3 sequence (DNA): TGTGCCAGCTCACCTAATCCCCCCGGGGGACTCTACAATGAGCAGTTCTTC.

This clonotype was counted between two and nine times. V is TRBV3-1 and J is TRBJ2-6; 7 bases agree with TRBD2. Germline-derived CDR1 and CDR2 are LGHDT and YNNKEL (reference sequence). The CDR3 totals 19 residues. J was trimmed by 4 bases and V by 3 bases; bases with no gene match: 15. CDR3 in DNA: TGTGCCAGCAGCCATAACTCTCTTGGGGGACTAACCGGGGCCAACGTCCTGACTTTC. Translated: CASSHNSLGGLTGANVLTF.

For this clonotype: A much more abundant neighbour one base away suggests this may be a read error. The chain is built from TRBV2 and TRBJ1-4; D gene uncertain. CDR1 and CDR2 (germline): SNHLY, FYNNEI. The CDR3 runs to 10 residues. V lost 7 bases and J lost 6, with 3 bases in between. For the CDR3, the DNA is TGTGCCAGCACTGATGAAAAACTGTTTTTT. It yields the protein CASTDEKLFF.

This clonotype was recorded at least ten times. This chain uses TRBV27 with TRBJ2-1, with a possible D match to TRBD2 (5 bases). This CDR3 spans 17 amino acids. Germline V gives CDR1 MNHEY, CDR2 SMNVEV (reference sequence). V was clipped by 6 bases and J by 0 bases, with 18 bases between them. CDR3 region: CASRARGSPLSYNEQFF. The DNA for the CDR3 is TGTGCCAGCAGGGCAAGAGGGAGCCCGCTCTCCTACAATGAGCAGTTCTTC.

The V gene is TRBV6-1, the J gene TRBJ1-3, with TRBD1 matching 7 bases. The V and J ends lost 5 bases and 0 bases, in that order; junction bases with no gene match: 10. Germline-derived CDR1 and CDR2 are MNHNS and SASEGT. CDR3 length equals 17 residues. The CDR3 loop is CASSTYSRDSSGNTIYF. In DNA, the CDR3 is TGTGCCAGCAGTACATACTCCCGGGACAGCTCTGGAAACACCATATATTTT.

This clonotype was seen many times. This chain uses TRBV5-6 with TRBJ2-7; a weak D match, TRBD1 (6 bases). The CDR3 contains 14 residues. CDR1 and CDR2 (germline): SGHDT, YYEEEE. The V and J ends lost 0 bases and 4 bases respectively, with 11 bases between them. The CDR3 sequence is CASSLGGQTYEQYF. In nucleotides, the CDR3 is TGTGCCAGCAGCTTGGGAGGACAGACTTACGAGCAGTACTTC.

This clonotype was recorded many times. The genes are TRBV6-5 and TRBJ2-7; the D gene is possibly TRBD2 (6 bases). There are 15 residues in the CDR3. Trimming took off 7 bases at V and 6 bases at J, with 22 bases between the two ends. Germline loops: CDR1 MNHEY, CDR2 SVGAGI. In DNA form, the CDR3 reads TGTGCCAGCACTTCTACCGGGAGACTAACGGGCGAGCAGTACTTC. Its translation: CASTSTGRLTGEQYF.

The V and J genes are TRBV7-8 and TRBJ2-1; D is perhaps TRBD2 (6 bases). The CDR3 is 15 residues long. The V end was cut by 1 base, the J end by 4 bases, with 11 bases between. Germline assignment: CDR1 SGHVS and CDR2 FQNEAQ. The CDR3 protein is CASSLGGSGYNEQFF. DNA of the CDR3: TGTGCCAGCAGCTTAGGAGGTAGCGGATACAATGAGCAGTTCTTC.

Turning to this clonotype: A read error is possible here, since a much larger clone lies one base away. The CDR3 ends on some other residue instead of the conserved phenylalanine or tryptophan, so this is likely a read error. This chain uses TRBV14 with TRBJ2-7; no clear D gene. The CDR3 consists of 14 residues. V lost 0 bases, J lost 0 bases, and 6 bases lay in between. From germline, CDR1 is SGHDN and CDR2 FVKESK. The DNA for the CDR3 is TGTGCCAGCAGCCAAGACCGCCGCTCCTACGAGCAGTACTCC. Amino acids: CASSQDRRSYEQYS.

This CDR3 is CASTGGPGTGELFF. CDR3 DNA sequence: TGTGCCAGCACGGGTGGGCCAGGCACCGGGGAGCTGTTTTTT. The chain carries TRBV6-5 and TRBJ2-2; D remains unclear. CDR3 length: 14 residues. V shed 7 bases and J shed 4 bases, with 13 bases lying between them. Germline CDR1 is MNHEY and CDR2 is SVGAGI.

This clonotype was counted ten times or more. The CDR3 loop reads CASSEFITGGADTGELFF. CDR3 DNA: TGTGCCAGCAGTGAATTCATTACAGGGGGCGCGGACACCGGGGAGCTGTTTTTT. This chain connects TRBV6-4 to TRBJ2-2; 9 bases match TRBD1. Germline trimming cut 3 bases from V and 3 bases from J; bases unmatched to any gene: 11. The CDR3 is made up of 18 amino acids. Germline CDR1 reads MRHNA; CDR2 reads SNTAGT.

This clonotype was counted ten times or more. V is TRBV11-2 and J is TRBJ2-2; TRBD1 matches at 7 bases. The CDR3 is 13 amino acids. The junction had 6 bases not matched to a gene; V was cut back by 8 bases and J by 6 bases. Germline V gives CDR1 SGHAT, CDR2 FQNNGV. The CDR3 is CASSRQGAGELFF. The CDR3 DNA sequence: TGTGCCAGCTCACGACAGGGTGCCGGGGAGCTGTTTTTT.

This clonotype was detected ten times or more. The chain combines TRBV14 with TRBJ2-7; no firm D call. The V and J ends lost 0 bases and 0 bases respectively, with 9 bases between them. CDR1 and CDR2 (germline): SGHDN, FVKESK. This CDR3 has 15 amino acids. The CDR3 DNA reads as TGTGCCAGCAGCCAAGATCCCGGGTTCTCCTACGAGCAGTACTTC. Amino acid sequence: CASSQDPGFSYEQYF.

In this sample, this clonotype turned up many times. The rearrangement links TRBV30 to TRBJ1-4; D gene uncertain. The germline CDR1 and CDR2 sequences are GTSNPN and SVGIG (reference sequence). The CDR3 loop spans 12 amino acids. V dropped 1 base and J dropped 8 bases, with 8 bases sitting between them. The CDR3: CAWSGVSEKLFF. The CDR3 DNA reads as TGTGCCTGGAGTGGAGTAAGCGAAAAACTGTTTTTT.